The sequence of this T cell receptor (beta chain) was determined in a study of blood T cell repertoires in COVID-19. This clone has at least ten counts. The CDR3 extends over 15 amino acids. Germline CDR1 MNHEY, CDR2 SVGEGT. V lost 4 bases, J lost 0 bases, and 4 bases stayed unmatched. As processed by the authors: Reference gene primer amplification gave nucleated cell count estimates. Assay used: immunoSEQ multiplex PCR; TCRdb lists only in-frame clones, some missing. That table furnishes V, J and clone size, whereas the DNA furnished D and trimming. The table lists nearly 200,000 clones, roughly 80% of them singletons, with approximately 0.9% in the top ten. Patients in Seattle were enrolled during active infection, then followed longitudinally.

This sequence was found in a man aged 55 to 69 with COVID-19, enrolled during active disease. Sequencing was performed on peripheral blood. The chain employs TRBV6-2 or TRBV6-3 and TRBJ2-7; 9 bases are a match to TRBD2. As DNA, the CDR3 is TGTGCCAGCAGTTCGACTAGCGGACCCTCCTACGAGCAGTACTTC. This gives the protein CASSSTSGPSYEQYF.